This T cell receptor (beta chain) comes out of a study of monozygotic twins with inflammatory bowel disease. Sampling involved one blood draw (roughly 2.5 ml) for every donor. TCRdb re-analyzed the 5' RACE reads; it lists each CDR3 protein once, without DNA. Recorded for this sample: approximately 400,000 distinct CDR3 sequences. This CDR3 has 14 amino acids. Germline lookup yields CDR1 SEHNR and CDR2 FQNEAQ (reference sequence). The source material was blood. This TCR was recovered from a human donor with ulcerative colitis or Crohn's disease, or a healthy co-twin of an affected twin (not recorded which). The V gene is TRBV7-9, the J gene TRBJ1-2; absent DNA, TCRdb's TRBD1 call cannot be checked. The CDR3 here is CASSPGQVPLGYTF.